This TCR beta chain was sequenced in a study of shared clonotypes between healthy human individuals (dated by TCRdb to the early 2020s). Regarding the study in general: The cohort included a few men and a couple of women between 18 and 49 years of age. Libraries were prepared and TCR repertoires were sequenced by different laboratories using diverse techniques, in order to increase sequencing depth and limit assay-specific biases. For each donor, CD4 naive and CD4 memory were each given three plates, CD8 naive was given two plates, and CD8 memory was given one plate. Between about 0.9 and 9 billion PBMCs per donor were obtained by leukapheresis. The study deeply sequenced blood TCR repertoires of five healthy adults to estimate repertoire size and the extent of clonotype sharing between individuals. Results the study describes overall, beyond this receptor: Incomplete sequencing was indicated by rarefaction of sorted-subset datasets, despite the large sequencing depth. Sampling was limited to blood, and TCR repertoires in tissue likely differ from TCR repertoires in blood. Naive subsets generally had larger estimated clonotype richness than memory subsets did. Because the study included only a small number of donors, the genetic and exposure-history diversity represented was limited. Compared with non-shared clonotypes, the clonotypes found in all four sorted-subset donors had higher generation probabilities. Based on pairwise subsampling, the degree of clonotype sharing among donors was expected to be affected by sequencing depth. Sharing across several donors was observed for 5% to 6.5% of naive CD4, 3.5% of naive CD8, 2% to 2.5% of memory CD4, and over 0.3% of memory CD8 clonotypes.

The donors were healthy, HIV-negative adults with no recently reported acute infections or vaccinations. Only Caucasian adults living in Nashville, Tennessee, USA were represented among the donors. CD4+ T cells were enriched through magnetic negative selection, after which naive cells were positively selected on CD45RA and the remaining negative fraction served as the memory subset. After blood collection by leukapheresis, PBMCs were isolated using Ficoll-Histopaque density gradient centrifugation and then cryopreserved in the vapor phase of liquid nitrogen. Analytical flow cytometry was used to check the purity and quantity of every magnetically sorted T cell population. Genomic DNA was isolated from every sorted fraction and measured by UV absorbance on a Nanodrop 2000c. The CDR3 starts with the cysteine, ends with the phenylalanine, and has 15 residues. The retained sequence is limited to the CDR3, 45 bases, with the frame set at the first base. CDR1 and CDR2 were assigned from the germline V gene as MDHEN and SYDVKM. Trimming removed 5 bases from V and 8 bases from J; the gene matches leave 11 bases unexplained.

TCR CDR3 regions were amplified from genomic DNA by multiplex PCR using the deep immunoSEQ assay. For each cell subset, the extracted genomic DNA was distributed evenly across all wells of several immunoSEQ 96-well plates, and each plate served as one replicate. For sorted subsets, each replicate PCR was loaded with approximately 0.2 ug genomic DNA, equivalent to some 27,000 T cell genomes. The purified libraries were quantified using a Qubit 3.0 fluorometer, sized with a Bioanalyzer 2100, and then quantified again using the KAPA Library Quantification kit. Every immunoSEQ 96-well plate was sequenced on a dedicated single-read 150-cycle Illumina NextSeq 550 flow cell. From the authors' description of their analysis: Because the immunoSEQ output included only junctional sequences and no quality scores, the filtering could not be the same as the filtering used for full-length reads. Sequences were annotated with PyIR, a Python wrapper for IgBLAST v1.9, and V/J genes and CDR3 were assigned using IMGT germline references. Reads were filtered out if the reads had weak V/J assignments (E-value above 1e-6), no CDR3, stop codons, out-of-frame junctions, or ambiguous translated residues. V3J clonotypes were defined by identical inferred V gene, J gene, and CDR3 amino acid sequence. To compute the percentage overlap between repertoires, the number of shared unique clonotypes was divided by the size of the smaller repertoire. Three approaches were used to assess repertoire richness: RTK rarefaction, the Chao1 estimator, and Recon v2.1 estimates of unobserved clonotypes. Generation probabilities were computed with OLGA for all TCRbeta clonotypes obtained by the gDNA method from several donors. In its TCRdb copy, this immuneACCESS table keeps in-frame sequences only and misses some clones. Where compared with another copy, unresolved V genes explain less than half of these, and the others have no known cause. V and J calls and clone size come straight from that table; D and trimming were deduced from the DNA. A total of 2 million to 2.5 million clones appear in this sample, just over 90% of them only once. In total, the top ten clones hold under 0.45% of the sample.

Notes on this clone: The specificity of this receptor is unknown. No base-level quality is on record; no much larger clone is a single base apart.

Here the chain combines TRBV28 and TRBJ1-4; a stretch of 7 junction bases matches TRBD1. The origin of this receptor is a man between 18 and 35 years old in good health. Some clones in this sample may be carry-over from other donors' samples. Source material: naive CD4+ T cells from PBMCs. The cell subset or site label for this specimen denotes: CD45RA+ positively selected. Here is the DNA: TGTGCCAGCAGTCTGCGGACAGGAAGGGAGGAAAAACTGTTTTTT. This codes for CASSLRTGREEKLFF.